Each of the 20 T cell receptor beta chains below was sequenced from the same sample in a study of CD8 T cells in Susac syndrome (dated by TCRdb to 2018 to 2020). The library was made by the immunoSEQ multiplex PCR assay. RNA was extracted using the RNeasy kit, and about 0.45 to 1 microgram was reverse transcribed with random hexamers. TCRdb passed the public sequencing reads through fastp at Q25 and MiXCR, retaining productive beta sequences. Duplicate CDR3 protein sequences are folded into a single record with the most common DNA and genes. The sample table lists some 450,000 distinct CDR3 sequences, approximately 85% of them with a count of one. Around 0.12% of the sample rests with the top ten. Sequenced material: CD8+ T cells from PBMCs. These TCRs come from a human donor with multiple sclerosis.

This clonotype was seen more than once but under ten times. The rearrangement links TRBV6-1 to TRBJ1-1, with D uncertain. Trimming took 2 bases from V and 8 from J, leaving 12 bases between them. The CDR3 runs 13 residues. Germline V gene sequence: CDR1 MNHNS, CDR2 SASEGT. The DNA of the CDR3 is TGTGCCAGCAGTGAATGGGTAGTCAGCGAAGCTTTCTTT. Its translation is CASSEWVVSEAFF.

CDR3 nucleotide sequence: TGTGCCAGCAAGGTCCAGGGGTTGAACACTGAAGCTTTCTTT. As protein: CASKVQGLNTEAFF. This sequence joins TRBV5-6 and TRBJ1-1, with a tentative D call TRBD1 (6 bases). Germline lookup yields CDR1 SGHDT and CDR2 YYEEEE. V shed 6 bases and J shed 0 bases, with 12 bases lying between them. The CDR3 has 14 residues. Complete variable domain (other parts from reference TRBV5-6 and TRBJ1-1): DAGVTQSPTHLIKTRGQQVTLRCSPKSGHDTVSWYQQALGQGPQFIFQYYEEEERQRGNFPDRFSGHQFPNYSSELNVNALLLGDSALYLCASKVQGLNTEAFFGQGTRLTVV.

DNA of the CDR3: TGTGCCAGCACGTCCGGGGGGGCCTACACTGAAGCTTTCTTT. Protein: CASTSGGAYTEAFF. The chain joins TRBV16 to TRBJ1-1, with D perhaps matching TRBD1 (6 bases). This CDR3 spans 14 amino acids. Germline CDR1 KGHSY, CDR2 FQNENV. V was clipped by 7 bases and J by 3 bases, with 15 bases between them.

The chain carries TRBV2 and TRBJ2-1; 8 bases line up with TRBD2. Germline assignment: CDR1 SNHLY and CDR2 FYNNEI. V trimming: 4 bases; J trimming: 4 bases; junction bases outside the gene matches: 9. The CDR3 totals 16 residues. The CDR3 is CASSVSAGEGYNEQFF. CDR3 DNA sequence: TGTGCCAGCAGTGTTTCAGCGGGAGAGGGGTACAATGAGCAGTTCTTC.

This chain uses TRBV27 with TRBJ2-1; 9 bases match TRBD2. The length of the CDR3 is 15 residues. Per germline, CDR1 MNHEY and CDR2 SMNVEV (reference sequence). The ends lost 2 bases at V and 7 bases at J; junction bases unmatched: 6. CDR3 loop: CASSLPYSGSNEQFF. CDR3 sequence (DNA): TGTGCCAGCAGTTTACCTTATAGCGGGAGTAATGAGCAGTTCTTC.

The rearrangement joins TRBV6-5 to TRBJ1-2; D ambiguous. With 2 bases removed from V and 6 bases from J, the gap between germline ends came to 28 bases. Per germline, CDR1 MNHEY and CDR2 SVGAGI. This CDR3 comprises 19 residues. CDR3 DNA sequence: TGTGCCAGCAGTTACGCGATTTCGCTTCGGAGCGCCCCCTTTAATGGCTACACCTTC. The encoded protein is CASSYAISLRSAPFNGYTF.

The V gene is TRBV28, the J gene TRBJ1-1, with TRBD1 matching over 9 bases. Looked up from germline, CDR1 is MDHEN and CDR2 is SYDVKM. V gave up 6 bases and J gave up 7 bases; unmatched junction bases: 12. This CDR3 is built from 15 residues. The CDR3 bases are TGTGCCAGCAGCCATGGGGACAGGGCGGATGATGAAGCTTTCTTT. Translated: CASSHGDRADDEAFF. The full variable domain, with the rest looked up from reference TRBV28 and TRBJ1-1, is DVKVTQSSRYLVKRTGEKVFLECVQDMDHENMFWYRQDPGLGLRLIYFSYDVKMKEKGDIPEGYSVSREKKERFSLILESASTNQTSMYLCASSHGDRADDEAFFGQGTRLTVV.

V is TRBV20-1 and J is TRBJ2-3, with D perhaps given as TRBD1 or TRBD2 (5 bases each). This CDR3 has 14 residues. The V gene lost 5 bases and the J gene lost 6 bases, with 18 bases spanning the gap. Germline V gene data show CDR1 as DFQATT and CDR2 as SNEGSKA (reference sequence). The CDR3 spells CSAGGDPRADTQYF. In nucleotides, the CDR3 is TGCAGTGCTGGGGGAGATCCCAGGGCCGATACGCAGTATTTT.

CDR3 residues: CASTYRNQETQYF. The CDR3 DNA sequence: TGTGCCAGCACCTACAGGAACCAAGAGACCCAGTACTTC. The rearrangement joins TRBV13 to TRBJ2-5; a weak D match, TRBD1 (5 bases). CDR3 size: 13 residues. Trimming removed 7 bases at V and 0 bases at J, with 9 bases between. From germline, CDR1 is PRHDT and CDR2 FYEKMQ (reference sequence). Looking up the rest from reference TRBV13 and TRBJ2-5 gives the full variable domain: AAGVIQSPRHLIKEKRETATLKCYPIPRHDTVYWYQQGPGQDPQFLISFYEKMQSDKGSIPDRFSAQQFSDYHSELNMSSLELGDSALYFCASTYRNQETQYFGPGTRLLVL.

J is TRBJ1-1 and V is TRBV13, with D perhaps TRBD1 (6 bases). The germline gives CDR1 PRHDT, CDR2 FYEKMQ (reference sequence). V was trimmed by 5 bases and J by 2 bases, leaving 18 bases between them. This CDR3 region has 16 residues. CDR3: CASSRAGDTLNTEAFF. The CDR3 DNA reads TGTGCCAGCAGCCGAGCGGGGGACACCCTCAACACTGAAGCTTTCTTT.

This clonotype has just one count. The chain is built from TRBV4-1 and TRBJ1-2, with 9 bases aligning to TRBD1. CDR1 and CDR2 from the germline V gene are MGHRA and YSYEKL. V lost 5 bases and J lost 8; bases outside the gene matches: 12. The CDR3 is 15 residues long. CDR3 amino acids: CASSVPGQGFGGYTF. CDR3 nucleotides: TGCGCCAGCAGCGTACCGGGACAGGGTTTTGGAGGCTACACCTTC.

The chain combines TRBV15 with TRBJ1-5; a possible D gene is TRBD1 (6 bases). The CDR3 is 15 amino acids. Deletions cut 3 bases from V and 7 bases from J, with 16 bases between. Per the germline V gene, CDR1 is LNHNV and CDR2 is YYDKDF (reference sequence). The chain's CDR3 is CATSSQQGPGQPQHF. Written as DNA, the CDR3 is TGTGCCACCAGCAGCCAACAGGGTCCAGGGCAGCCCCAGCATTTT. The entire variable domain, with the rest obtained from reference TRBV15 and TRBJ1-5, is as follows: DAMVIQNPRYQVTQFGKPVTLSCSQTLNHNVMYWYQQKSSQAPKLLFHYYDKDFNNEADTPDNFQSRRPNTSFCFLDIRSPGLGDTAMYLCATSSQQGPGQPQHFGDGTRLSIL.

Only a few counts were recorded for this clonotype. This chain uses TRBV29-1 with TRBJ2-2; TRBD1 matches at 9 bases. V lost 1 base, J lost 3 bases, and 0 bases stayed unmatched. Germline CDR1 reads SQVTM; CDR2 reads ANQGSEA. This CDR3 region has 14 residues. The CDR3 nucleotides are TGCAGCGTTGAAGGGACAGGGGACACCGGGGAGCTGTTTTTT. It yields the protein CSVEGTGDTGELFF.

This chain connects TRBV30 to TRBJ2-3, with 12 nucleotides matching TRBD2. The CDR3 runs to 15 residues. The V gene end was trimmed by 3 bases and the J gene end by 4 bases; junction bases not matched to a gene: 5. Germline V gives CDR1 GTSNPN, CDR2 SVGIG (reference sequence). This chain's CDR3 is CAWRLAGGPPDTQYF. CDR3 in DNA: TGTGCCTGGAGGCTAGCGGGAGGGCCCCCAGATACGCAGTATTTT.

CDR3 sequence (DNA): TGTGCCAGCAGTTTATGGGGGGCGTGGGGAACTGAAGCTTTCTTT. Residues: CASSLWGAWGTEAFF. The chain is built from TRBV28 and TRBJ1-1, with D possibly matching TRBD1 (6 bases). The length of the CDR3 is 15 residues. V lost 0 bases, J lost 5 bases, and 13 bases lay in between. Germline V lookup: CDR1 MDHEN, CDR2 SYDVKM.

This clonotype was counted once. This chain connects TRBV6-4 to TRBJ2-3, with 7 bases identical to TRBD2. Germline trimming cut 0 bases from V and 0 bases from J; bases unmatched to any gene: 3. In germline, CDR1 is MRHNA, CDR2 SNTAGT. The CDR3 extends over 16 amino acids. The CDR3 sequence is CASSDSGGGSTDTQYF. The CDR3 DNA is TGTGCCAGCAGTGACTCTGGCGGGGGTAGCACAGATACGCAGTATTTT.

This clonotype showed up just once. The chain combines TRBV6-2 or TRBV6-3 with TRBJ2-3; D remains ambiguous. The CDR3 is 18 residues long. Germline assignment: CDR1 MNHEY and CDR2 SVGEGT. The V end was cut by 7 bases, the J end by 2 bases, with 25 bases between. The CDR3 region is CASTSTYVRPAHTDTQYF. The CDR3 region has the DNA TGTGCCAGCACCTCCACCTACGTCCGGCCAGCCCACACAGATACGCAGTATTTT.

V usage is TRBV7-6 and J usage is TRBJ1-1; D is unresolved. The CDR3 extends over 15 amino acids. V lost 5 bases, J lost 1 base, and 14 bases lay in between. In germline, CDR1 is SGHVS, CDR2 FNYEAQ. The DNA of the CDR3 is TGTGCCAGCAGCGTTGATCCATCAGGGAACACTGAAGCTTTCTTT. Its translation is CASSVDPSGNTEAFF.

In this sample, this clonotype turned up a few times. V and J are TRBV20-1 and TRBJ2-7, with D perhaps given as TRBD1 or TRBD2 (6 bases each). CDR3 length: 14 amino acids. The V and J ends lost 3 bases and 2 bases respectively, with 14 bases between them. The germline gives CDR1 DFQATT, CDR2 SNEGSKA (reference sequence). The DNA of the CDR3 is TGCAGTGCTAGGACGGGGGCTCGAACCTACGAGCAGTACTTC. This translates into CSARTGARTYEQYF.

This chain connects TRBV13 to TRBJ2-5; 8 positions agree with TRBD2. The J segment lost 5 bases and the V segment lost 5 bases, leaving 4 bases of the junction unmatched. Germline loops: CDR1 PRHDT, CDR2 FYEKMQ (reference sequence). The CDR3 sequence is 13 residues long. In nucleotides, the CDR3 is TGTGCCAGCAGCATGGGACTAGTTGAGACCCAGTACTTC. This gives the protein CASSMGLVETQYF.